This TCR beta chain was sequenced in a study of T cells in Graves' hyperthyroidism and ophthalmopathy. This clonotype appeared a few times. V lost 0 bases, J lost 1 base, and 13 bases lay in between. The CDR3 contains 16 residues. Germline CDR1 and CDR2: DFQATT and SNEGSKA (reference sequence). Amplification of TCR beta CDR3 regions used RNA as the template. An initial round of RT-PCR targeting the TCR CDR3 relied on the HTBI primer set. TCRdb re-analysed the multiplex PCR reads in MiXCR, keeping a single row per CDR3 protein. The sample holds some 620,000 distinct CDR3 sequences, around 15% seen once. Hyperthyroidism had been newly diagnosed in patients aged 18 to 65, and its duration was under 2 months. Patients were excluded for uncontrolled infection, other autoimmune disease, pregnancy or lactation. Diagnosis relied on clinical symptoms, serum thyroxine and TRAb, thyroid ultrasound and orbital computed tomography.

Sequencing used blood. The clonotype originates from a woman in her twenties or thirties with Graves' hyperthyroidism. The chain links TRBV20-1 to TRBJ1-3; D is ambiguous. CDR3 sequence reads: CSARDSGYGSGNTIYF. The CDR3, as DNA: TGCAGTGCTAGAGATTCCGGTTACGGTTCTGGAAACACCATATATTTT.